This T cell receptor beta chain was profiled in a study of CD8+ T cells in alopecia areata. The wider study: In an open-label trial, patients got 5 to 10 mg tofacitinib twice daily. Tofacitinib therapy took 6 to 18 months; 6 months off drug came after.

PBMCs were stained for CD3, CD4 and CD8, and CD4+ and CD8+ T cells were sorted. It was cDNA, reverse transcribed from extracted RNA, that served as the sequencing template. Method: immunoSEQ multiplex PCR; TCRdb's copy keeps in-frame clones and lacks some. Of 150,000 to 160,000 clones listed, 45% to 60% are singletons. The CDR3 is 14 residues long. Germline CDR1 is MNHEY and CDR2 is SMNVEV (reference sequence). Between the trimmed V and J ends, which lost 5 bases and 4 bases, there was a span of 14 bases. Study-level results: Clonality exceeded that of normal scalp in lesional scalp, most notably in alopecia totalis/universalis.

On this clone: Its target is not known.

V usage is TRBV27 and J usage is TRBJ1-2; D may be TRBD1 (6 bases). This sequence originates from a human donor with alopecia areata. The sequences come from CD8+ T cells sorted from blood, collected at week 0. The CDR3 is CASSPSGGGYGYTF. The CDR3 nucleotides read TGTGCCAGCAGTCCCTCGGGAGGGGGCTATGGCTACACCTTC.